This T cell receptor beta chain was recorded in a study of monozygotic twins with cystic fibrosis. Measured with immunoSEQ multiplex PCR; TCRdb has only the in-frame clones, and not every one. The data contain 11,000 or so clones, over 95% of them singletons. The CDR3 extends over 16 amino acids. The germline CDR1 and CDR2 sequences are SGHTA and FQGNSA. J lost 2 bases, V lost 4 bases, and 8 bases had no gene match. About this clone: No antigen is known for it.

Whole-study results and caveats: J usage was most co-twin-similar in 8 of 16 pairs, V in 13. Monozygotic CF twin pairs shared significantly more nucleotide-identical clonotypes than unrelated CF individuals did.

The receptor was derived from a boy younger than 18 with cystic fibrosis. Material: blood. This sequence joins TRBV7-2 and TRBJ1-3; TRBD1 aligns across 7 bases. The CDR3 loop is CASSYPDRPTGNTIYF. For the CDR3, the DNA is TGTGCCAGCAGCTATCCGGACAGGCCAACTGGAAACACCATATATTTT.